This TCR beta chain derives from a study of T cell responses to AZD1222 COVID-19 vaccine. Broader study findings: After the peak T cell response, and only then, were repertoires sampled. The donor cohort was predominantly white British with a female majority, and clonal diversity may have been underestimated.

Concerning this clone: No antigen is known for it.

With 5 bases removed from V and 0 bases from J, the gap between germline ends came to 14 bases. The CDR3 sequence is 15 residues long. The germline V gene encodes CDR1 LGHDT and CDR2 YNNKEL (reference sequence). Analysis merged second doses at about 4 or about 12 weeks. Data came from immunoSEQ multiplex PCR; TCRdb stores just in-frame clones and leaves some out. The sample yields around 140,000 clones, about 92% seen once. The input for sequencing was peripheral blood, taken 28 days after the second AZD1222 dose. The V call is TRBV3-1 (or the pseudogene TRBV3-2), the J call TRBJ2-7; no definite D call. The origin of this receptor is an adult who received the AZD1222 COVID-19 vaccine. Written as DNA, the CDR3 is TGTGCCAGCAGCAATAGAGGCGGTGGCTCCTACGAGCAGTACTTC. Protein sequence: CASSNRGGGSYEQYF.